This TCR beta chain came from a study of T cells in tuberculosis. Overall study: The T cells targeted glucose monomycolate, a mycobacterial lipid, via CD1B. IGRA-negative adolescents, IGRA-positive adolescents with latent tuberculosis and adults with active tuberculosis formed this South African cohort. Within 7 days of starting treatment, or before, PBMC were stored.

As to time point: new active TB diagnosis, blood taken before or within 7 days of starting treatment. Unsorted cryopreserved PBMC were sequenced, averaging about 93,000 T cells per clinical donor. Produced via immunoSEQ multiplex PCR; TCRdb's table is partial and in-frame only. The table shows some 30,000 clones, with 87% occurring only once. CDR3 size: 17 residues. CDR1 and CDR2 from the germline V gene are SGHNT and YYREEE (reference sequence). With 0 bases clipped from V and 8 bases from J, the junction kept 11 bases outside the gene matches. The TCR originated in an adult with tuberculosis. Sequences were derived from PBMCs, sampled at tuberculosis diagnosis. The chain joins TRBV5-4 to TRBJ2-1; TRBD2 matches at 10 bases. CDR3 amino acids: CASSLGLAGDTGDEQFF. The CDR3 nucleotides read TGTGCCAGCAGCTTGGGCCTAGCGGGGGACACAGGGGATGAGCAGTTCTTC.